Included here is one T cell receptor beta chain sequence, with context. V lost 7 bases, J lost 8 bases, and 13 bases lay in between. The CDR3 has 13 amino acids. Per the germline V gene, CDR1 is SGHKS and CDR2 is YYEKEE (reference sequence). Study processing details: It was from reference gene primer amplification that nucleated cell counts were estimated. Assay: immunoSEQ multiplex PCR; the TCRdb copy retains only in-frame clones and omits some. That table furnishes V, J and clone size, whereas the DNA furnished D and trimming. The table records about 87,000 clones, 70% to 85% of them present only once. The record originates from a study of blood T cell repertoires in COVID-19. Study summary: PBMCs, B-cell-depleted T cells, or T cells were the source of the cDNA or gDNA that made up the material.

The Seattle patients joined while their infection was active and were tracked longitudinally afterward. The receptor comes from an elderly woman with COVID-19, enrolled during active disease. The chain is built from TRBV5-5 and TRBJ1-6, with no clear D. Sequencing input: peripheral blood. CDR3 sequence: CASYLIRDSPLHF. The DNA of the CDR3 is TGTGCCAGCTACCTTATAAGAGATTCACCCCTCCACTTT. Full variable domain (missing parts from reference TRBV5-5 and TRBJ1-6): DAGVTQSPTHLIKTRGQQVTLRCSPISGHKSVSWYQQVLGQGPQFIFQYYEKEERGRGNFPDRFSARQFPNYSSELNVNALLLGDSALYLCASYLIRDSPLHFGNGTRLTVT.